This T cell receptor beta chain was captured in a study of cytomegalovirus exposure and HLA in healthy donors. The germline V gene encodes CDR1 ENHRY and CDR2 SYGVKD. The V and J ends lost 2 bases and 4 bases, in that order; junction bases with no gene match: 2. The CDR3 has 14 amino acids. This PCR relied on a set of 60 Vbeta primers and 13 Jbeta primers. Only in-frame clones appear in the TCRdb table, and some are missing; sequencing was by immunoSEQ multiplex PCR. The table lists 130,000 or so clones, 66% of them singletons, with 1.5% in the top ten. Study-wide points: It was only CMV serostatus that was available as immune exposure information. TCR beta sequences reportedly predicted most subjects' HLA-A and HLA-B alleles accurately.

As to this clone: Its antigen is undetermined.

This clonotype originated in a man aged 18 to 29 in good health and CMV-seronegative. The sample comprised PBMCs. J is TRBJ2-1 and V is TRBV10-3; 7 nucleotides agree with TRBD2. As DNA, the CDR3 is TGTGCCATCAGTGAGGCTAGCGGATACAATGAGCAGTTCTTC. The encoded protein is CAISEASGYNEQFF.